Presented here are 6 T cell receptor beta chains from one specimen sequenced in a study of cytomegalovirus exposure and HLA in healthy donors. Researchers ran the PCR with 60 Vbeta and 13 Jbeta primers. TCRdb keeps only in-frame clones here, not all; method: immunoSEQ multiplex PCR. This table holds some 87,000 clones, around 77% found once. Material for sequencing was PBMCs. The source is a man aged 45-65 years in good health and CMV-seropositive.

This rearrangement joins TRBV25-1 to TRBJ1-2; 9 bases map to TRBD1. From germline, CDR1 is MGHDK and CDR2 SYGVNS. This CDR3 comprises 14 residues. V lost 6 bases to trimming and J lost 6 bases; unmatched junction nucleotides: 8. The CDR3 here is CASREAGTGNGYTF. CDR3 sequence (DNA): TGTGCCAGCAGGGAAGCCGGGACAGGGAATGGCTACACCTTC.

V gene TRBV7-9 combines with J gene TRBJ1-6; unclear D gene. CDR3 size: 15 residues. In germline, CDR1 is SEHNR, CDR2 FQNEAQ (reference sequence). The ends were cut back, 5 bases at V and 6 bases at J, with 14 bases in the middle. Here the CDR3 DNA reads TGTGCCAGCAGCCCTAGGGCGGGGTCTAATTCACCCCTCCACTTT. This translates into CASSPRAGSNSPLHF.

The gene calls are TRBV4-1 and TRBJ1-5, with D possibly matching TRBD1 (5 bases). V shed 2 bases and J shed 7 bases, with 18 bases lying between them. The CDR3 runs to 16 residues. Germline CDR1 is MGHRA and CDR2 is YSYEKL. CDR3 in amino acids: CASSQFIGVEGQPQHF. The CDR3 coding sequence is TGCGCCAGCAGCCAATTTATAGGGGTTGAAGGCCAGCCCCAGCATTTT.

The genes are TRBV5-6 and TRBJ2-5, with 7 bases fitting TRBD1. The CDR3 spans 15 residues. V shed 4 bases, J shed 5 bases, and the junction held 11 bases outside the gene matches. CDR1 and CDR2 (germline): SGHDT, YYEEEE. The CDR3 DNA follows: TGTGCCAGCAGCCCAACAGGGGTAGTAGAGGAGACCCAGTACTTC. It yields the protein CASSPTGVVEETQYF.

The table lists this clone with a few counts. The chain uses TRBV6-4 and TRBJ1-6; 9 bases map to TRBD1. Germline trimming cut 0 bases from V and 11 bases from J; bases unmatched to any gene: 2. There are 14 residues in the CDR3. Looked up from germline, CDR1 is MRHNA and CDR2 is SNTAGT. Written as DNA, the CDR3 is TGTGCCAGCAGTGACTCGACAGGGGGTCCACCCCTCCACTTT. This codes for CASSDSTGGPPLHF.

The V call is TRBV10-3, the J call TRBJ1-2; 10 nucleotides agree with TRBD1. After removal of 3 bases from V and 8 bases from J, the junction contained 6 bases not matched to a gene. From germline, CDR1 is ENHRY and CDR2 SYGVKD. The CDR3 runs to 14 residues. The chain's CDR3 is CAISEAGQGGGYTF. Here the CDR3 DNA reads TGTGCCATCAGTGAAGCTGGACAGGGGGGCGGCTACACCTTC.